This passage covers 12 T cell receptor beta chains from one sample sequenced in a study of B cell selection in AIRE deficiency. Assay: immunoSEQ multiplex PCR; the TCRdb copy retains only in-frame clones and omits some. Here the sample spans about 24,000 clones, approximately 96% being singletons. The sorted conventional CD4 T cells were gated as CD4+CD127+. The source material was conventional CD4+ T cells sorted from PBMCs. These receptors all stem from a human donor with AIRE deficiency.

This chain joins TRBV7-2 and TRBJ2-7; D possibly corresponds to TRBD2 (6 bases). Trimming took off 5 bases at V and 5 bases at J, with 19 bases between the two ends. Germline CDR1 and CDR2: SGHTA and FQGNSA. This CDR3 has 15 residues. In DNA form, the CDR3 reads TGTGCCAGCAGCCTCCTTGGTGGGAGGAGGAACGAGCAGTACTTC. As protein: CASSLLGGRRNEQYF.

The chain employs TRBV11-2 and TRBJ1-1, with 8 bases that match TRBD1. Germline CDR1 reads SGHAT; CDR2 reads FQNNGV. Trimming removed 4 bases from V and 5 bases from J; junction bases left unmatched: 9. The CDR3 has 15 residues. The CDR3 region has the DNA TGTGCCAGCAGCTCAACCCGACAGGGGAGGACTGAAGCTTTCTTT. Its protein product is CASSSTRQGRTEAFF.

This chain joins TRBV4-2 and TRBJ1-2, with a possible D match to TRBD1 (5 bases). Trimming took 0 bases from V and 5 from J, leaving 13 bases between them. There are 15 residues in the CDR3. CDR1 and CDR2 (germline): LGHNA, YNFKEQ. CDR3 loop: CASSQEEPGGYGYTF. CDR3 in DNA: TGTGCCAGCAGCCAAGAAGAGCCGGGGGGTTATGGCTACACCTTC.

This clone was found once. CDR3 region: CASSREYNNEQFF. The DNA of the CDR3 is TGTGCCAGCAGTAGGGAGTACAACAATGAGCAGTTCTTC. The chain couples TRBV6-1 to TRBJ2-1; possibly TRBD2 for D (5 bases). Trimming removed 5 bases at V and 5 bases at J, with 10 bases between. Germline lookup yields CDR1 MNHNS and CDR2 SASEGT. This CDR3 has 13 residues.

V and J are TRBV7-3 and TRBJ2-7; 10 bases map to TRBD2. V lost 1 base and J lost 2; bases outside the gene matches: 8. The CDR3 has 17 amino acids. Germline loops: CDR1 SGHTA, CDR2 FQGTGA. The CDR3, as DNA: TGTGCCAGCAGCTTAAATTCGGGAGCGGGAGGGCCCTACGAGCAGTACTTC. Amino acid sequence: CASSLNSGAGGPYEQYF. Looking up the rest from reference TRBV7-3 and TRBJ2-7 gives the full variable domain: GAGVSQTPSNKVTEKGKYVELRCDPISGHTALYWYRQSLGQGPEFLIYFQGTGAADDSGLPNDRFFAVRPEGSVSTLKIQRTERGDSAVYLCASSLNSGAGGPYEQYFGPGTRLTVT.

V and J are TRBV19 and TRBJ1-1; D ambiguous. The CDR3 consists of 15 residues. Germline V gives CDR1 LNHDA, CDR2 SQIVND (reference sequence). The V gene lost 1 base and the J gene lost 1 base, with 10 bases spanning the gap. CDR3 nucleotides: TGTGCCAGTAGTATAGGTTACGGAACGAACACTGAAGCTTTCTTT. It is translated as CASSIGYGTNTEAFF.

This clone was seen a handful of times. This chain uses TRBV4-3 with TRBJ2-3; 13 nucleotides line up with TRBD2. This CDR3 is 15 amino acids long. The trim removed 4 bases at V and 6 bases at J, leaving 4 bases unmatched. Per the germline V gene, CDR1 is LGHNA and CDR2 is YSLEER. CDR3 DNA: TGCGCCAGCAGCCGAAGGACTAGCGGGAGCGATACGCAGTATTTT. Translating gives CASSRRTSGSDTQYF.

For the CDR3, the DNA is TGTGCCAGCTCACCGAGGACAGGGGATTTCGGTGGCTACACCTTC. The encoded protein is CASSPRTGDFGGYTF. V and J are TRBV18 and TRBJ1-2; 9 bases line up with TRBD1. This CDR3 spans 15 amino acids. V lost 3 bases, J lost 7 bases, and 9 bases stayed unmatched. Germline assignment: CDR1 KGHSH and CDR2 LQKENI.

The DNA for the CDR3 is TGTGCCTGGAGGCCGGGACAGCTAAACACTGAAGCTTTCTTT. As protein: CAWRPGQLNTEAFF. The rearrangement links TRBV30 to TRBJ1-1; 7 nucleotides line up with TRBD1. Germline values: CDR1 GTSNPN, CDR2 SVGIG (reference sequence). The CDR3 is made up of 14 amino acids. Trimming cost V 3 bases and J 2 bases; bases outside gene matches: 6.

The chain carries TRBV6-1 and TRBJ2-1; 7 bases are a match to TRBD2. This CDR3 contains 12 residues. The germline gives CDR1 MNHNS, CDR2 SASEGT. The junction had 11 bases not matched to a gene; V was cut back by 8 bases and J by 13 bases. CDR3 residues: CASEPSSGAQFF. The CDR3 DNA sequence: TGTGCCAGCGAGCCTTCCAGCGGGGCTCAGTTCTTC.

V is TRBV4-1 and J is TRBJ2-1, with TRBD2 as a possible D gene (6 bases). V was pared by 3 bases and J by 6 bases, with 9 bases between. This CDR3 has 13 residues. CDR1 is MGHRA, CDR2 YSYEKL, per germline. The CDR3 protein is CASSHEGGNEQFF. CDR3 nucleotides: TGCGCCAGCAGCCACGAGGGAGGCAATGAGCAGTTCTTC.

This clone was detected once. V is TRBV7-9 and J is TRBJ2-7, with D perhaps given as TRBD1 or TRBD2 (5 bases each). There are 14 residues in the CDR3. V gave up 7 bases and J gave up 1 base, with 14 bases separating them. Germline V gene data show CDR1 as SEHNR and CDR2 as FQNEAQ (reference sequence). The CDR3 is CASMAGTVSYEQYF. CDR3 coding DNA: TGTGCCAGCATGGCCGGGACGGTGTCCTACGAGCAGTACTTC.